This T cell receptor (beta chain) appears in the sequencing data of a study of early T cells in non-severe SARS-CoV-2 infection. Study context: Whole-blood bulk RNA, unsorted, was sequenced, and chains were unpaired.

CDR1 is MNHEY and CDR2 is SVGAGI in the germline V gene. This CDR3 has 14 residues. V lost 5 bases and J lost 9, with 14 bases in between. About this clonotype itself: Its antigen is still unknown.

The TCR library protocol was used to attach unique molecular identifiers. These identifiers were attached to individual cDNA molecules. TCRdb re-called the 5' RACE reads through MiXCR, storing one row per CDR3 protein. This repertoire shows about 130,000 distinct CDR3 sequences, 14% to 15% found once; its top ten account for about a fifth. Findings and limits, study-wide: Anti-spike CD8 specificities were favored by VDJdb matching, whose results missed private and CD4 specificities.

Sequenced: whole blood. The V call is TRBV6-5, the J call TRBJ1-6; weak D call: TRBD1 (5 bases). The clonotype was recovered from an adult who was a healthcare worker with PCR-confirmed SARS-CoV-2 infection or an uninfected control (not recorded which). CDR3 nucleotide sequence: TGTGCCAGCAGTCCAGACCGGGGGAGTTCACCCCTCCACTTT. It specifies CASSPDRGSSPLHF.